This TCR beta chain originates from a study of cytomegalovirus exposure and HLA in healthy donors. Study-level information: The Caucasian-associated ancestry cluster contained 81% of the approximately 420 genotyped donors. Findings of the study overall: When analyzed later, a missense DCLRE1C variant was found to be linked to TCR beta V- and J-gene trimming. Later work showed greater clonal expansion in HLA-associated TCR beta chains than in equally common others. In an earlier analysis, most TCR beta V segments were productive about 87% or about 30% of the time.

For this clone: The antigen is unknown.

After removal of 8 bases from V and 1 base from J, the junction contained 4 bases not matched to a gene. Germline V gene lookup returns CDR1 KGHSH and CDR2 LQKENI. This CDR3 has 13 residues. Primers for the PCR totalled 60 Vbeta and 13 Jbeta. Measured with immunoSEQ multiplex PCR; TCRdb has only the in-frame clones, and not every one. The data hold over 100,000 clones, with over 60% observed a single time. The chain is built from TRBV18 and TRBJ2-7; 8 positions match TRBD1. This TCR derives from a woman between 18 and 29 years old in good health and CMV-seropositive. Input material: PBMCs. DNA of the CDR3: TGTGCCAGCAGAACAGGGGGTTCCTACGAGCAGTACTTC. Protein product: CASRTGGSYEQYF.